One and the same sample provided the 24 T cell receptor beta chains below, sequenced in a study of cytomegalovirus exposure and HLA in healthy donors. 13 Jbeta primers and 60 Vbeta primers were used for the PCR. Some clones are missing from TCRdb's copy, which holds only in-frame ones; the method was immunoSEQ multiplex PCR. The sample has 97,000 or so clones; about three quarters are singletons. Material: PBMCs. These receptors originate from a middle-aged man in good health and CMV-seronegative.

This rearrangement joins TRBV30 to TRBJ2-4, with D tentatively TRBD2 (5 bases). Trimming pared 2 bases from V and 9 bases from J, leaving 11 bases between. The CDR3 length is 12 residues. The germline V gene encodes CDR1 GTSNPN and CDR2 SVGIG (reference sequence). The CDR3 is CAWSRRQSIQYF. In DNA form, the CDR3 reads TGTGCCTGGAGTAGGAGGCAGAGCATTCAGTACTTC.

The DNA for the CDR3 is TGTGCCAGCAGCTTAGGTGGCGGGGTAAACTCCTACAATGAGCAGTTCTTC. It is translated as CASSLGGGVNSYNEQFF. This chain uses TRBV7-9 with TRBJ2-1, with D maybe TRBD2 (6 bases). V lost 1 base and J 0 bases, leaving 13 bases between the germline ends. The CDR3 contains 17 residues. Germline V gene data show CDR1 as SEHNR and CDR2 as FQNEAQ (reference sequence). The full variable domain, rest sourced from reference TRBV7-9 and TRBJ2-1, is DTGVSQNPRHKITKRGQNVTFRCDPISEHNRLYWYRQTLGQGPEFLTYFQNEAQLEKSRLLSDRFSAERPKGSFSTLEIQRTEQGDSAMYLCASSLGGGVNSYNEQFFGPGTRLTVL.

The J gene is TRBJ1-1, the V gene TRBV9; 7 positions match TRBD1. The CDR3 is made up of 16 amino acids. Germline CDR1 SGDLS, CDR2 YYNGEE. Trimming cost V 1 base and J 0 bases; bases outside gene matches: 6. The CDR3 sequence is CASSVTGALMNTEAFF. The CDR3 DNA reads TGTGCCAGCAGCGTAACAGGGGCTCTGATGAACACTGAAGCTTTCTTT.

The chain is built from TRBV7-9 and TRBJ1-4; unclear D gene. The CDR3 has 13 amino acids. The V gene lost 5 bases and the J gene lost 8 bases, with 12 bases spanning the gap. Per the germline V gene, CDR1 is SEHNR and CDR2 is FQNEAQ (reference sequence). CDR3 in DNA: TGTGCCAGCAGCCGGGGTATCGGAGAAAAACTGTTTTTT. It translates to CASSRGIGEKLFF.

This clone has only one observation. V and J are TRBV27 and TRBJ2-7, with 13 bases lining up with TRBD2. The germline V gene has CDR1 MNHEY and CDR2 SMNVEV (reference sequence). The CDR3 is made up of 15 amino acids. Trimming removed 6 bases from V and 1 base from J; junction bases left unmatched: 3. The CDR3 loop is CASSLTSGGSYEQYF. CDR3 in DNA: TGTGCCAGCAGCCTGACTAGCGGGGGGTCCTACGAGCAGTACTTC.

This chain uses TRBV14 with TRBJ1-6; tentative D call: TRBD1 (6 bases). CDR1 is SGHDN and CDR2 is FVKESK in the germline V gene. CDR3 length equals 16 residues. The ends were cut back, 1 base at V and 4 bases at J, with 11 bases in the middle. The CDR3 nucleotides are TGTGCCAGCAGCCAAGCAAGGACAGCTTATAATTCACCCCTCCACTTT. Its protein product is CASSQARTAYNSPLHF. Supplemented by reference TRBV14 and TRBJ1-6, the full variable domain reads EAGVTQFPSHSVIEKGQTVTLRCDPISGHDNLYWYRRVMGKEIKFLLHFVKESKQDESGMPNNRFLAERTGGTYSTLKVQPAELEDSGVYFCASSQARTAYNSPLHFGNGTRLTVT.

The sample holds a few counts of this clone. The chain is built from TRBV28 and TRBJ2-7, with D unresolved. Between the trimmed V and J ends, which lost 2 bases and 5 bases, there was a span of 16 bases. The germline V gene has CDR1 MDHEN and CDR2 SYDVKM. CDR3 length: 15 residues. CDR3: CASSLGRSRMDEQYF. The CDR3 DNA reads TGTGCCAGCAGTTTAGGAAGGAGTCGAATGGACGAGCAGTACTTC.

CDR3 nucleotide sequence: TGCGCCAGCAGCTTGGCCTCGGGGGACACTGAAGCTTTCTTT. It encodes CASSLASGDTEAFF. This chain joins TRBV5-1 and TRBJ1-1, with D perhaps TRBD1 (5 bases). Trimming took 0 bases from V and 3 from J, leaving 9 bases between them. CDR1 and CDR2 from the germline V gene are SGHRS and YFSETQ. This CDR3 region has 14 residues.

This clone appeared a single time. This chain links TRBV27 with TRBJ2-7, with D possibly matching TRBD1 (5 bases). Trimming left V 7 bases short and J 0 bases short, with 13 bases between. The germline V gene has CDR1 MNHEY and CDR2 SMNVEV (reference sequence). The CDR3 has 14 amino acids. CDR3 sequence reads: CASKMGLLSYEQYF. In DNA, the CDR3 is TGTGCCAGCAAAATGGGGCTTCTCTCCTACGAGCAGTACTTC.

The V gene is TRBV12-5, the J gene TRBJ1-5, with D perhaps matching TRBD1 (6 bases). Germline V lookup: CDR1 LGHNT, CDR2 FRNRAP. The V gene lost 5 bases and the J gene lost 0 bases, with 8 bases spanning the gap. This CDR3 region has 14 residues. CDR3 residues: CASGAGDSNQPQHF. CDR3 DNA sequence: TGTGCTAGTGGTGCAGGGGATAGCAATCAGCCCCAGCATTTT. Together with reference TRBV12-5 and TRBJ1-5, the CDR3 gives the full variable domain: DARVTQTPRHKVTEMGQEVTMRCQPILGHNTVFWYRQTMMQGLELLAYFRNRAPLDDSGMPKDRFSAEMPDATLATLKIQPSEPRDSAVYFCASGAGDSNQPQHFGDGTRLSIL.

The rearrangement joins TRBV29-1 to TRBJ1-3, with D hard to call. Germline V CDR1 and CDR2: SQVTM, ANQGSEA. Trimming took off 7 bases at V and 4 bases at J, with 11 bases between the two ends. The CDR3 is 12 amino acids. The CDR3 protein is CSAEITGNTIYF. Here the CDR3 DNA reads TGCAGCGCCGAGATAACGGGAAACACCATATATTTT.

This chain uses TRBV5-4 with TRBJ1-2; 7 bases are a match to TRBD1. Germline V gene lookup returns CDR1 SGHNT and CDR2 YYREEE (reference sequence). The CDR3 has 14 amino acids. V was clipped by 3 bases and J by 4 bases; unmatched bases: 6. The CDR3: CASSSGQERYGYTF. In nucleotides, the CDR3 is TGTGCCAGCAGCTCCGGACAGGAGCGCTATGGCTACACCTTC.

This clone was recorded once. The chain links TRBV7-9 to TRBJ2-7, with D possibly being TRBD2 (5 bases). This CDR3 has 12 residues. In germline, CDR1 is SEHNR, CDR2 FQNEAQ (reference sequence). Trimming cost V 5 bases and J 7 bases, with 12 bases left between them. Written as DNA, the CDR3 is TGTGCCAGCAGCGACGGGATTGGGGAGCAGTACTTC. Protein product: CASSDGIGEQYF.

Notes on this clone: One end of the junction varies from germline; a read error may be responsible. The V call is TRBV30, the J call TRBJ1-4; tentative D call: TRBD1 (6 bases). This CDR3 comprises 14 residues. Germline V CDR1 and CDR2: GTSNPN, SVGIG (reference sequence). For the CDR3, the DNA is TGTGCCGGGAGGGGCGCGCAGGGGATTGAAAAACTGTTTTTT. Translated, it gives CAGRGAQGIEKLFF.

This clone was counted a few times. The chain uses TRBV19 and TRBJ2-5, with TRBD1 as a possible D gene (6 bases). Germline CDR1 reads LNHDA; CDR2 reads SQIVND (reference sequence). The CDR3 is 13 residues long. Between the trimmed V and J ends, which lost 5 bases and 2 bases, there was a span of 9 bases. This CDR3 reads CASSQGHQETQYF. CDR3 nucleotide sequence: TGTGCCAGTAGTCAGGGACATCAAGAGACCCAGTACTTC.

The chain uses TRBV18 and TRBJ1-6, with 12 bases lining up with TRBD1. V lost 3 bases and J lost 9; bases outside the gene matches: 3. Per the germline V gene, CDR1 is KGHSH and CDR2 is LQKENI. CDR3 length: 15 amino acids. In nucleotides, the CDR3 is TGTGCCAGCTCACCGGGGACAGGGGGCAGTTCACCCCTCCACTTT. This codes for CASSPGTGGSSPLHF.

CDR3 sequence reads: CASSRTGTGLAGELFF. The CDR3 region has the DNA TGTGCCAGCAGCCGTACTGGGACAGGGCTGGCCGGGGAGCTGTTTTTT. The gene calls are TRBV11-3 and TRBJ2-2; 9 positions agree with TRBD1. This CDR3 region has 16 residues. The V and J ends lost 5 bases and 6 bases, in that order; junction bases with no gene match: 10. The germline gives CDR1 SGHNT, CDR2 YENEEA.

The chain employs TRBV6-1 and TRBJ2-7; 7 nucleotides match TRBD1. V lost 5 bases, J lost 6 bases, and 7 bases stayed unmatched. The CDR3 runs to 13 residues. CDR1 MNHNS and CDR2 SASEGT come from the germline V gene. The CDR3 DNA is TGTGCCAGCAGTACAGGGGCGGTGGGCGAGCAGTACTTC. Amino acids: CASSTGAVGEQYF.

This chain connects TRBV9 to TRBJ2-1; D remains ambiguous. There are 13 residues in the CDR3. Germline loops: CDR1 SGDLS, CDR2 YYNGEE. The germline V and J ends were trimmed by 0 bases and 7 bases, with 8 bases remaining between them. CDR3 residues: CASSVAGLNEQFF. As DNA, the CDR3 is TGTGCCAGCAGCGTAGCCGGGTTGAATGAGCAGTTCTTC. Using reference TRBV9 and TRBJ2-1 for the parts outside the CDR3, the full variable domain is DSGVTQTPKHLITATGQRVTLRCSPRSGDLSVYWYQQSLDQGLQFLIQYYNGEERAKGNILERFSAQQFPDLHSELNLSSLELGDSALYFCASSVAGLNEQFFGPGTRLTVL.

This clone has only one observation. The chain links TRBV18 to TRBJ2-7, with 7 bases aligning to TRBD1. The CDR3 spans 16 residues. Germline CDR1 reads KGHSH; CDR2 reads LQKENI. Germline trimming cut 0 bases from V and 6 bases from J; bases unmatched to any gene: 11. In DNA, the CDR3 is TGTGCCAGCTCACCACCCAATGGAGGCAGGGGGAGCGAGCAGTACTTC. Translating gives CASSPPNGGRGSEQYF.

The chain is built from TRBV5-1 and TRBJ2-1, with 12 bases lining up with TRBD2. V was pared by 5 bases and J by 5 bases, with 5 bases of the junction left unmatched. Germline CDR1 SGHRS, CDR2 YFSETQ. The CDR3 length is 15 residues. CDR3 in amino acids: CASRFLAGGDNEQFF. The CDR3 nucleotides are TGCGCCAGCAGGTTTCTAGCGGGGGGGGACAATGAGCAGTTCTTC. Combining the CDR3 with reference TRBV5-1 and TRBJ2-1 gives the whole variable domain KAGVTQTPRYLIKTRGQQVTLSCSPISGHRSVSWYQQTPGQGLQFLFEYFSETQRNKGNFPGRFSGRQFSNSRSEMNVSTLELGDSALYLCASRFLAGGDNEQFFGPGTRLTVL.

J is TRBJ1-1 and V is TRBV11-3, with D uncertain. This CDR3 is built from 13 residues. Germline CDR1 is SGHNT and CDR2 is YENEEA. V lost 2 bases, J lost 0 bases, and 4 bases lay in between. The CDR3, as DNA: TGTGCCAGCAGCTTAAGCCTGAACACTGAAGCTTTCTTT. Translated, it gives CASSLSLNTEAFF.

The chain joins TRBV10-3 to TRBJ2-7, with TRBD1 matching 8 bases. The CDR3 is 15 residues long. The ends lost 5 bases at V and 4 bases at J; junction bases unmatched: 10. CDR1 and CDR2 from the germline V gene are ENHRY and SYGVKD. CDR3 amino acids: CAISTGQGGGYEQYF. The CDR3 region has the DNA TGTGCCATCAGTACCGGACAGGGAGGAGGGTACGAGCAGTACTTC.

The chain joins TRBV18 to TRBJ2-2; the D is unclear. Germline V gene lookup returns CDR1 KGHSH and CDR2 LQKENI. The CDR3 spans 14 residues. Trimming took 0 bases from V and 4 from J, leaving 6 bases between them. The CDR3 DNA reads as TGTGCCAGCTCACCACCAGTGAGCACCGGGGAGCTGTTTTTT. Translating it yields CASSPPVSTGELFF.